The table lists the clone carrying this T cell receptor (beta chain) with a few counts. The sample originates from a study of blood T cell repertoires in COVID-19. The method was immunoSEQ multiplex PCR; TCRdb's version includes in-frame clones alone and lacks a portion of them. Altogether roughly 340,000 clones are present, around 89% being singletons, with the ten largest covering 2.5% to 3.5%. The CDR3 consists of 16 residues. CDR1 and CDR2 (germline): LGHDT, YNNKEL (reference sequence). With 1 base clipped from V and 7 bases from J, the junction kept 11 bases outside the gene matches. This sequence was found in a woman in her 30s with COVID-19, enrolled during active disease. This chain links TRBV3-1 (or the pseudogene TRBV3-2) with TRBJ1-1; 8 nucleotides line up with TRBD1. Sequencing was done on a sample of peripheral blood. This CDR3 reads CASSQVSGGLFGEAFF. DNA of the CDR3: TGTGCCAGCAGCCAAGTATCAGGGGGCCTGTTCGGTGAAGCTTTCTTT.